This TCR beta chain was recorded in a study of blood T cells in healthy people across ages. With a J-beta primer mix and a sample-barcoded 5' primer, a second PCR ran about 7 to 12 cycles. One entry per CDR3 protein, called by TCRdb with MiXCR from the 5' RACE reads. Among fewer than 750,000 distinct CDR3 sequences listed, roughly half were seen once. This clonotype was recorded a few times. Specimen: blood. This TCR derives from a woman older than 75 in good health.

The CDR3 loop is CATGGGEDQPQHF. For the CDR3, the DNA is TGTGCCACCGGAGGGGGGGAAGATCAGCCCCAGCATTTT. V and J are TRBV10-3 and TRBJ1-5; tentative D call: TRBD1 (6 bases). The CDR3 extends over 13 amino acids. The germline V gene encodes CDR1 ENHRY and CDR2 SYGVKD. V was trimmed by 10 bases and J by 5 bases, leaving 15 bases between them.